Shown below are 14 T cell receptor beta chains from a single sample sequenced in a study of PD-L1 blockade in urothelial cancer. TCRdb's copy holds only in-frame clones and misses some; the assay was immunoSEQ multiplex PCR. Seen here are about 45,000 clones, more than 70% observed once, and the top ten hold around 3.9%. The sequencing used PBMCs, collected around atezolizumab (anti-PD-L1) treatment. The receptors stem from a man older than 75 with urothelial cancer.

The V and J genes are TRBV29-1 and TRBJ2-1; perhaps TRBD1 as D (6 bases). Germline loops: CDR1 SQVTM, CDR2 ANQGSEA. Trimming took 4 bases from V and 9 from J, leaving 16 bases between them. This CDR3 is 13 amino acids long. The CDR3 is CSVGQGQSAEQFF. CDR3 nucleotide sequence: TGCAGCGTTGGGCAGGGGCAGTCCGCTGAGCAGTTCTTC.

The rearrangement joins TRBV5-1 to TRBJ2-2, with 9 bases aligning to TRBD2. This CDR3 spans 16 amino acids. The V and J ends lost 2 bases and 5 bases, in that order; junction bases with no gene match: 7. Germline-derived CDR1 and CDR2 are SGHRS and YFSETQ. The CDR3 sequence is CASSFNSGRNTGELFF. CDR3 sequence (DNA): TGCGCCAGCAGCTTCAATAGCGGGAGAAATACCGGGGAGCTGTTTTTT.

The CDR3 DNA is TGCAGTGCTAGTGGCAGCAATGAGCAGTTCTTC. Its protein product is CSASGSNEQFF. V and J are TRBV20-1 and TRBJ2-1, with D unclear. Per germline, CDR1 DFQATT and CDR2 SNEGSKA (reference sequence). The CDR3 covers 11 residues. The V and J ends lost 3 bases and 6 bases respectively, with 6 bases between them.

The rearrangement uses TRBV29-1 and TRBJ1-2, with 9 bases aligning to TRBD1. V shed 7 bases and J 4 bases; nucleotides not matched to a gene: 7. Per the germline V gene, CDR1 is SQVTM and CDR2 is ANQGSEA. CDR3 length: 13 residues. In DNA, the CDR3 is TGCAGCGGTTCGGGACAGGGCGGCTATGGCTACACCTTC. Its translation is CSGSGQGGYGYTF. The variable domain in full, completed from reference TRBV29-1 and TRBJ1-2, reads SAVISQKPSRDICQRGTSLTIQCQVDSQVTMMFWYRQQPGQSLTLIATANQGSEATYESGFVIDKFPISRPNLTFSTLTVSNMSPEDSSIYLCSGSGQGGYGYTFGSGTRLTVV.

The chain links TRBV28 to TRBJ2-5, with D possibly being TRBD1 (6 bases). Germline-derived CDR1 and CDR2 are MDHEN and SYDVKM. V shed 5 bases and J shed 5 bases, with 9 bases lying between them. The CDR3 sequence is 12 residues long. The CDR3 DNA is TGTGCCAGCAGTCAGGGGAAGGAGACCCAGTACTTC. Its protein is CASSQGKETQYF.

This chain uses TRBV5-1 with TRBJ2-7, with 8 bases that match TRBD2. The CDR3 is 16 amino acids. CDR1 and CDR2 (germline): SGHRS, YFSETQ. V gave up 1 base and J gave up 5 bases; unmatched junction bases: 11. CDR3 region: CASSLSKTSGMNEQYF. CDR3 DNA: TGCGCCAGCAGCTTGTCAAAAACTAGCGGAATGAACGAGCAGTACTTC.

The V and J genes are TRBV6-1 and TRBJ1-2, with D unclear. The CDR3 sequence is 12 residues long. Germline CDR1 reads MNHNS; CDR2 reads SASEGT. The V and J ends lost 0 bases and 4 bases respectively, with 3 bases between them. As DNA, the CDR3 is TGTGCCAGCAGTGAAGCCTCCTATGGCTACACCTTC. It yields the protein CASSEASYGYTF.

The rearrangement uses TRBV28 and TRBJ2-5, with 7 bases matching TRBD1. Trimming at V came to 4 bases and at J to 3 bases, leaving 11 bases not matched to a gene. CDR3 length equals 16 residues. Germline V gene sequence: CDR1 MDHEN, CDR2 SYDVKM. The chain's CDR3 is CASSSVGGQLKETQYF. Written as DNA, the CDR3 is TGTGCCAGCAGTTCGGTTGGGGGACAGCTTAAAGAGACCCAGTACTTC. The full variable domain, in which reference TRBV28 and TRBJ2-5 provide the parts outside the CDR3, is DVKVTQSSRYLVKRTGEKVFLECVQDMDHENMFWYRQDPGLGLRLIYFSYDVKMKEKGDIPEGYSVSREKKERFSLILESASTNQTSMYLCASSSVGGQLKETQYFGPGTRLLVL.

This chain links TRBV4-1 with TRBJ2-7; 8 bases fit TRBD1. V lost 1 base, J lost 3 bases, and 14 bases stayed unmatched. Germline V lookup: CDR1 MGHRA, CDR2 YSYEKL. The CDR3 is 18 residues long. The CDR3 region is CASSQGRPTGGFLYEQYF. The CDR3 bases are TGCGCCAGCAGCCAAGGACGCCCCACAGGGGGTTTCCTCTACGAGCAGTACTTC.

The rearrangement joins TRBV18 to TRBJ2-3; TRBD1 might be the D (6 bases). With 3 bases removed from V and 0 bases from J, the gap between germline ends came to 10 bases. Per the germline V gene, CDR1 is KGHSH and CDR2 is LQKENI. The CDR3 runs 15 residues. CDR3 residues: CASSPDRTSTDTQYF. CDR3 coding DNA: TGTGCCAGCTCACCGGACAGAACCAGCACAGATACGCAGTATTTT.

The chain links TRBV7-7 to TRBJ2-7, with 10 bases that match TRBD1. Germline V lookup: CDR1 SSHAT, CDR2 FNYEAQ (reference sequence). The CDR3 totals 13 residues. V lost 3 bases to trimming and J lost 5 bases; unmatched junction nucleotides: 1. The CDR3 sequence is CASSLTGGHEQYF. CDR3 nucleotides: TGTGCCAGCAGCTTGACAGGGGGCCACGAGCAGTACTTC. The complete variable domain, with remaining parts taken from reference TRBV7-7 and TRBJ2-7, reads GAGVSQSPRYKVTKRGQDVTLRCDPISSHATLYWYQQALGQGPEFLTYFNYEAQPDKSGLPSDRFSAERPEGSISTLTIQRTEQRDSAMYRCASSLTGGHEQYFGPGTRLTVT.

The chain recombines TRBV7-9 with TRBJ2-1; 7 nucleotides align to TRBD2. This CDR3 comprises 16 residues. V gave up 1 base and J gave up 1 base; unmatched junction bases: 4. Looked up from germline, CDR1 is SEHNR and CDR2 is FQNEAQ (reference sequence). Written as DNA, the CDR3 is TGTGCCAGCAGCTTAGGTCTAGCGGTATCCTACAATGAGCAGTTCTTC. Encoded protein: CASSLGLAVSYNEQFF.

Only one count was recorded for this clone. V is TRBV23-1 and J is TRBJ1-5; D gene uncertain. TRBV23-1 is an ORF, and what it does is uncertain. Trimming removed 1 base at V and 0 bases at J, with 16 bases between. The CDR3 covers 18 residues. As DNA, the CDR3 is TGCGCCAGCAGTCAATTTCAGTGTTTGGCTTATAGCAATCAGCCCCAGCATTTT. Amino acid sequence: CASSQFQCLAYSNQPQHF.

The chain couples TRBV10-3 to TRBJ2-1, with 16 bases identical to TRBD2. Germline CDR1 is ENHRY and CDR2 is SYGVKD. V shed 10 bases and J 9 bases; nucleotides not matched to a gene: 6. The CDR3 runs to 14 residues. CDR3 loop: CATSGTSGRGEQFF. The CDR3 bases are TGTGCCACGAGCGGGACTAGCGGGAGGGGTGAGCAGTTCTTC.